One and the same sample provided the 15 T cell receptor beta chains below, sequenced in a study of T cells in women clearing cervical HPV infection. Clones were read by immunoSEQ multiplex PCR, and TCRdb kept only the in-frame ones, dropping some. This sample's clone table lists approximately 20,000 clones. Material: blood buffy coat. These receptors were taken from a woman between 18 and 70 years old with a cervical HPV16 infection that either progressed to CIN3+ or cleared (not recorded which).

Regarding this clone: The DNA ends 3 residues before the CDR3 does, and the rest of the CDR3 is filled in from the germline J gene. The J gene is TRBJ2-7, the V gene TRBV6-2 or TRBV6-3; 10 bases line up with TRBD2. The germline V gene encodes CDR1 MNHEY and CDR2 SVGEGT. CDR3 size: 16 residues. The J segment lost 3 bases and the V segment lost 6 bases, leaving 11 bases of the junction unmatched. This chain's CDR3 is CASSRSPSGGYYEQYF. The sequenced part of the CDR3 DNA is TGTGCCAGCAGCCGCTCTCCTAGCGGGGGCTACTACGAG.

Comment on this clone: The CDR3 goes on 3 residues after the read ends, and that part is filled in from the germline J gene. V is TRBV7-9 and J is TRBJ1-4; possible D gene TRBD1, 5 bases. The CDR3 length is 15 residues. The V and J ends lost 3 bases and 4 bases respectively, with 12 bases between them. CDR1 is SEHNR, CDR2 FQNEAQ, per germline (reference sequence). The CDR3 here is CASSFGGAGNEKLFF. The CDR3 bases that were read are TGTGCCAGCAGCTTTGGTGGGGCAGGTAATGAAAAA.

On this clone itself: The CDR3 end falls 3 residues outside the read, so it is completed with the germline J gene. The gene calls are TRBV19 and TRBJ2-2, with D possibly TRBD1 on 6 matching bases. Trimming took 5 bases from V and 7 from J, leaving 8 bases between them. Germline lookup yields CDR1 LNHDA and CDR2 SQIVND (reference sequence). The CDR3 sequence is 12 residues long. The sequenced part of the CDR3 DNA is TGTGCCAGTAGTCACAGGGTCGGGGAG. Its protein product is CASSHRVGE. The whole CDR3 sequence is CASSHRVGELFF.

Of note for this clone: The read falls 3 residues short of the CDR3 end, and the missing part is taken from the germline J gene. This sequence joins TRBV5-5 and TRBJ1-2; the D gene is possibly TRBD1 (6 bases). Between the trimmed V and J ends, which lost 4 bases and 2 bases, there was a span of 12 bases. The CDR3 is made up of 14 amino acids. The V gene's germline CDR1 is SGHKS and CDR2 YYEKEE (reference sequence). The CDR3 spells CASSTDTGNYGYTF. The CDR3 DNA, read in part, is TGTGCCAGCAGCACGGACACAGGGAACTATGGC.

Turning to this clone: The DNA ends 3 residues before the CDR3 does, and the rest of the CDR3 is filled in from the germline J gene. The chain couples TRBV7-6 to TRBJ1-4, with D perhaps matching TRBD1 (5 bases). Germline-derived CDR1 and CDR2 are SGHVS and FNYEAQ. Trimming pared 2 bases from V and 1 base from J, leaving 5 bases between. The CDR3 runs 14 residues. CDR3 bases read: TGTGCCAGCAGCTTACAGGGAACTAATGAAAAA. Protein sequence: CASSLQGTNEK. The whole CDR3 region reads CASSLQGTNEKLFF.

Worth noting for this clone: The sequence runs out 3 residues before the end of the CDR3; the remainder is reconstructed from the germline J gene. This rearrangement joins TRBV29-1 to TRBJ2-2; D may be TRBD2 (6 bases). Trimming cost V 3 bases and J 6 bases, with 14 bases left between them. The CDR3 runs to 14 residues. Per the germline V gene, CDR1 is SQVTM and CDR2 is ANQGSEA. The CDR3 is CSVDGGTGAGELFF. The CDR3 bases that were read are TGCAGCGTTGATGGGGGGACCGGGGCCGGGGAG.

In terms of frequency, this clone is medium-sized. The CDR3 sequence: CASSPPSERETQYF. Incomplete CDR3 DNA: TGTGCCAGCTCACCACCGTCCGAGCGCGAGACC. This chain links TRBV18 with TRBJ2-5; no clear D gene. The CDR3 end is not reached by the read, which stops 3 residues before it; the germline J gene fills it in. CDR1 KGHSH and CDR2 LQKENI come from the germline V gene. The CDR3 runs 14 residues. The V end lost 0 bases, the J end lost 5 bases, and 10 bases lay between the germline ends. The full variable domain, completed using reference TRBV18 and TRBJ2-5, is NAGVMQNPRHLVRRRGQEARLRCSPMKGHSHVYWYRQLPEEGLKFMVYLQKENIIDESGMPKERFSAEFPKEGPSILRIQQVVRGDSAAYFCASSPPSERETQYFGPGTRLLVL.

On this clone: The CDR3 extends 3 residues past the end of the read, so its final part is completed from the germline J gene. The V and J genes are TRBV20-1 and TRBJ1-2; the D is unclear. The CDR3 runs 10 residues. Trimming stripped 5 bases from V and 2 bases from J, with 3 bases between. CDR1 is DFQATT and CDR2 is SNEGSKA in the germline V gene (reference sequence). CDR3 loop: CSAPNYGYTF. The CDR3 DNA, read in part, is TGCAGTGCTCCGAACTATGGC.

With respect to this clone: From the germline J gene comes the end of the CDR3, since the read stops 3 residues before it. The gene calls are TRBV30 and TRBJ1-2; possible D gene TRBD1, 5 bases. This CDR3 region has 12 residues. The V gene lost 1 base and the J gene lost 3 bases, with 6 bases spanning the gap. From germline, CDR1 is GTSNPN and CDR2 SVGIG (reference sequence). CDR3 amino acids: CAWSEGDYGYTF. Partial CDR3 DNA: TGTGCCTGGAGTGAAGGGGACTATGGC. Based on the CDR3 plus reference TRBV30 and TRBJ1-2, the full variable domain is SQTIHQWPATLVQPVGSPLSLECTVEGTSNPNLYWYRQAAGRGLQLLFYSVGIGQISSEVPQNLSASRPQDRQFILSSKKLLLSDSGFYLCAWSEGDYGYTFGSGTRLTVV.

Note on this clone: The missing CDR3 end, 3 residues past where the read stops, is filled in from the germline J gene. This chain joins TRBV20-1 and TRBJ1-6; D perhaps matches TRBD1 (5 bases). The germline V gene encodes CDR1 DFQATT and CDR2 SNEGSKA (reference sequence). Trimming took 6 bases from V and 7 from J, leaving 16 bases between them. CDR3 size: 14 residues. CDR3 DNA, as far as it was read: TGCAGTGCCCCATTAACAGGTTACAATTCACCC. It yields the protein CSAPLTGYNSP. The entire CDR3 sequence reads CSAPLTGYNSPLHF.

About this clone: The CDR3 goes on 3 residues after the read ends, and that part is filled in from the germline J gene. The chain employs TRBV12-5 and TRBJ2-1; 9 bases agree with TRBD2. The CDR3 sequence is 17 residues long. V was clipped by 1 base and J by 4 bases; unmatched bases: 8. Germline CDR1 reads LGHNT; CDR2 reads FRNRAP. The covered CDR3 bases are TGTGCTAGTGGTTTGGAGGGGGCGGCGGGGGGGTACAATGAG. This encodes CASGLEGAAGGYNE. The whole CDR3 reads CASGLEGAAGGYNEQFF.

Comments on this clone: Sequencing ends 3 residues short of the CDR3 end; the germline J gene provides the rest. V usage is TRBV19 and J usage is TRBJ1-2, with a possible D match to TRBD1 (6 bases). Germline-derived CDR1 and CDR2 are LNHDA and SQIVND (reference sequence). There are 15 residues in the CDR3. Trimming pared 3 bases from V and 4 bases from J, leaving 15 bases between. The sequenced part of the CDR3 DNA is TGTGCCAGTAGTATTATTGGGACATCCGTCTATGGC. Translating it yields CASSIIGTSVYG. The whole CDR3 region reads CASSIIGTSVYGYTF.

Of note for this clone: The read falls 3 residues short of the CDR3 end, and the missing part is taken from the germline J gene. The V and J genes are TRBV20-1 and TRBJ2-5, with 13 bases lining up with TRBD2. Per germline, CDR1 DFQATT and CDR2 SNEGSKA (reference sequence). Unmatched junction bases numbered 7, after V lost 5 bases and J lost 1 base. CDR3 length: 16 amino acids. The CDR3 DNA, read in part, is TGCAGTGCTCCGACTAGCGGGGGGCGTTTCCAAGAGACC. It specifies CSAPTSGGRFQET. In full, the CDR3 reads CSAPTSGGRFQETQYF.

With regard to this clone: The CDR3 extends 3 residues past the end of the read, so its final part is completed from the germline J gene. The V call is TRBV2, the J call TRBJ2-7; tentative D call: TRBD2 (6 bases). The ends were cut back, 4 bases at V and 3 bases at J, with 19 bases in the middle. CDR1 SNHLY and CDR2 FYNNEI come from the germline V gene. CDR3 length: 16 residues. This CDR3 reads CASSAGATWGDYEQYF. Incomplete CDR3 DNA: TGTGCCAGCAGTGCCGGAGCAACCTGGGGGGACTACGAG.

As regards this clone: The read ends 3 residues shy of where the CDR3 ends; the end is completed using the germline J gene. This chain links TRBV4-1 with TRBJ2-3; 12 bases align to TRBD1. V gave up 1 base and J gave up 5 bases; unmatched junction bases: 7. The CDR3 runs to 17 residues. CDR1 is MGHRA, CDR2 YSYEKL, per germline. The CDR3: CASSQVPRDRGLDTQYF. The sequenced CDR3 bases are TGCGCCAGCAGCCAAGTCCCCCGGGACAGGGGGCTAGATACG.